The 16 T cell receptor beta chains reported below all come from one sample, sequenced in a study of blood T cell repertoires in COVID-19. Some clones are missing from TCRdb's copy, which holds only in-frame ones; the method was immunoSEQ multiplex PCR. The sample includes about 220,000 clones, 80% to 85% of them seen just once. The specimen was peripheral blood. These receptor sequences come from a woman aged 70-85 years with COVID-19, enrolled during active disease.

This chain connects TRBV7-3 to TRBJ1-1; D is perhaps TRBD1 (5 bases). The CDR3 sequence is 13 residues long. Germline CDR1 is SGHTA and CDR2 is FQGTGA. The V gene lost 4 bases and the J gene lost 4 bases, with 10 bases spanning the gap. CDR3 in amino acids: CASSSQGITEAFF. As DNA, the CDR3 is TGTGCCAGCAGCTCCCAGGGTATCACTGAAGCTTTCTTT.

V and J are TRBV5-4 and TRBJ2-7; 8 bases match TRBD2. V dropped 2 bases and J dropped 5; count of bases not matched to a gene: 3. Germline V gene data show CDR1 as SGHNT and CDR2 as YYREEE (reference sequence). The length of the CDR3 is 13 residues. The CDR3 sequence: CASSLAGANEQYF. CDR3 bases: TGTGCCAGCAGCTTAGCGGGAGCCAACGAGCAGTACTTC.

As concerns this clone: The identical CDR3 is also encoded by other nucleotide sequences in the sample. J is TRBJ1-4 and V is TRBV28; D possibly corresponds to TRBD1 (6 bases). Germline V CDR1 and CDR2: MDHEN, SYDVKM. V dropped 6 bases and J dropped 5 bases, with 13 bases sitting between them. The CDR3 has 14 amino acids. CDR3 loop: CASSYRDTNEKLFF. The CDR3 DNA follows: TGTGCCAGCAGCTACCGGGACACGAATGAAAAACTGTTTTTT. The full variable domain, completed using reference TRBV28 and TRBJ1-4, is DVKVTQSSRYLVKRTGEKVFLECVQDMDHENMFWYRQDPGLGLRLIYFSYDVKMKEKGDIPEGYSVSREKKERFSLILESASTNQTSMYLCASSYRDTNEKLFFGSGTQLSVL.

J is TRBJ1-1 and V is TRBV28; possible D gene TRBD1, 5 bases. The V gene's germline CDR1 is MDHEN and CDR2 SYDVKM. Between the trimmed V and J ends, which lost 2 bases and 6 bases, there was a span of 13 bases. The CDR3 runs 14 residues. The CDR3 coding sequence is TGTGCCAGCAGTTTAGGGGGAAGGAGGGCTGAAGCTTTCTTT. Translated, it gives CASSLGGRRAEAFF.

The rearrangement joins TRBV6-5 to TRBJ2-2; TRBD2 is a possible D gene (5 bases). Germline V gene data show CDR1 as MNHEY and CDR2 as SVGAGI. The V end was cut by 10 bases, the J end by 6 bases, with 12 bases between. The CDR3 has 12 amino acids. In DNA, the CDR3 is TGTGCCACCGGGGATTTTTCCGGGGAGCTGTTTTTT. The encoded protein is CATGDFSGELFF.

This clone occurred a few times. The genes are TRBV29-1 and TRBJ2-2; 10 positions match TRBD2. CDR3 length: 16 residues. V trimming: 6 bases; J trimming: 4 bases; junction bases outside the gene matches: 11. Germline V gene data show CDR1 as SQVTM and CDR2 as ANQGSEA. The CDR3 DNA follows: TGCAGCGTCGGATGGGGGACTAGCGCGGCCACCGGGGAGCTGTTTTTT. This translates into CSVGWGTSAATGELFF.

This sequence joins TRBV29-1 and TRBJ2-2; a possible D gene is TRBD1 (6 bases). The CDR3 has 13 amino acids. Germline V gene lookup returns CDR1 SQVTM and CDR2 ANQGSEA. Trimming removed 6 bases from V and 1 base from J, with 9 bases in between. CDR3 residues: CSVQGVNTGELFF. The CDR3 bases are TGCAGCGTACAGGGCGTGAACACCGGGGAGCTGTTTTTT.

The sample holds a few counts of this clone. The rearrangement uses TRBV4-1 and TRBJ2-7, with a weak D call TRBD2 (5 bases). Germline CDR1 is MGHRA and CDR2 is YSYEKL. The ends were cut back, 0 bases at V and 3 bases at J, with 12 bases in the middle. The CDR3 sequence is 15 residues long. The CDR3 loop is CASSQDGFGIYEQYF. In nucleotides, the CDR3 is TGCGCCAGCAGCCAAGATGGGTTCGGGATCTACGAGCAGTACTTC.

In this sample, this clone turned up once. The chain joins TRBV2 to TRBJ1-6, with no clear D. Trimming took off 6 bases at V and 5 bases at J, with 5 bases between the two ends. This CDR3 is 12 amino acids long. Per germline, CDR1 SNHLY and CDR2 FYNNEI. CDR3 nucleotides: TGTGCCAGCAGGTCTGATAATTCACCCCTCCACTTT. Translation: CASRSDNSPLHF.

The chain couples TRBV3-1 (or the pseudogene TRBV3-2) to TRBJ2-7; the D gene is possibly TRBD2 (5 bases). Between the trimmed V and J ends, which lost 3 bases and 10 bases, there was a span of 10 bases. This CDR3 is built from 11 residues. The germline V gene has CDR1 LGHDT and CDR2 YNNKEL (reference sequence). The CDR3 DNA follows: TGTGCCAGCAGCCAGAGGGAGCGCCAGTACTTC. It translates to CASSQRERQYF.

The gene calls are TRBV28 and TRBJ2-3, with D uncertain. CDR3 length: 14 amino acids. V was pared by 6 bases and J by 4 bases, with 14 bases between. Germline lookup yields CDR1 MDHEN and CDR2 SYDVKM. The CDR3: CASSPLGVPDTQYF. The DNA of the CDR3 is TGTGCCAGCAGCCCTCTAGGAGTCCCAGATACGCAGTATTTT.

The chain has TRBV7-2 and TRBJ1-5; weak D call: TRBD1 (5 bases). Germline CDR1 SGHTA, CDR2 FQGNSA. This CDR3 spans 15 amino acids. V lost 0 bases to trimming and J lost 6 bases, with 12 bases between them. In nucleotides, the CDR3 is TGTGCCAGCAGCTTAGCGGGGGGATTGGGTCAGCCCCAGCATTTT. Its protein product is CASSLAGGLGQPQHF.

This clone was observed a single time. The chain is built from TRBV29-1 and TRBJ1-4; the D gene is possibly TRBD1 (5 bases). This CDR3 comprises 14 residues. The germline V gene encodes CDR1 SQVTM and CDR2 ANQGSEA. V gave up 3 bases and J gave up 6 bases, with 14 bases separating them. The CDR3 here is CSVESGLGDEKLFF. In nucleotides, the CDR3 is TGCAGCGTTGAGTCGGGACTAGGGGATGAAAAACTGTTTTTT.

The rearrangement uses TRBV5-4 and TRBJ2-7; tentative D call: TRBD1 (7 bases). The germline V and J ends were trimmed by 2 bases and 5 bases, with 23 bases remaining between them. Germline V lookup: CDR1 SGHNT, CDR2 YYREEE (reference sequence). The CDR3 is made up of 17 amino acids. The CDR3 DNA follows: TGTGCCAGCAGCTTAAAACCGGAGGGGGCGAGAAAGAACGAGCAGTACTTC. Translated: CASSLKPEGARKNEQYF.

The chain has TRBV7-2 and TRBJ2-5; TRBD1 aligns across 7 bases. The CDR3 loop spans 16 amino acids. V was clipped by 5 bases and J by 1 base; unmatched bases: 10. Germline lookup yields CDR1 SGHTA and CDR2 FQGNSA. The CDR3 DNA reads as TGTGCCAGCAGCGCCCGACAGGGAGTAGGCCAAGAGACCCAGTACTTC. Translation gives CASSARQGVGQETQYF.

The gene calls are TRBV6-1 and TRBJ1-1; D is possibly TRBD1 (6 bases). Looked up from germline, CDR1 is MNHNS and CDR2 is SASEGT. The CDR3 has 16 amino acids. The ends were cut back, 4 bases at V and 4 bases at J, with 19 bases in the middle. The CDR3 nucleotides are TGTGCCAGCAGTGCTCGGATGGGCAGGGGAGTCACTGAAGCTTTCTTT. Its translation is CASSARMGRGVTEAFF.